The 2 T cell receptor beta chains given below trace back to one sample, sequenced in a study of regulatory T cells in long-lasting Graves disease. The time point is: newly diagnosed GD, antithyroid drugs for less than 3 months. The TCR library was made from RNA extracted from PBMCs. Library construction for TCR beta used iRepertoire HTBI primers and Arm-PCR of CDR3 regions. A single record per CDR3 protein comes from TCRdb applying MiXCR to the multiplex PCR reads. This table has hundreds of thousands of distinct CDR3 sequences, about 15% appearing once. The same data also went into a second study, on T cells in Graves' hyperthyroidism and ophthalmopathy.

The sample here was peripheral blood mononuclear cells (PBMCs), taken at new diagnosis, from a patient treated with antithyroid drugs. The receptors were sampled from a woman between 40 and 55 years old with Graves disease.

This clonotype was picked up a small number of times. The genes are TRBV4-1 and TRBJ2-1; 12 bases align to TRBD2. The V gene's germline CDR1 is MGHRA and CDR2 YSYEKL. Trimming took 5 bases from V and 10 from J; bases not matched to a gene: 6. The CDR3 loop spans 14 amino acids. The CDR3 region is CASSAGLAGDEQFF. CDR3 nucleotide sequence: TGCGCCAGCAGCGCGGGACTAGCGGGCGACGAGCAGTTCTTC.

This clonotype was observed at least ten times. The chain recombines TRBV12-3 or TRBV12-4 with TRBJ2-1, with 7 bases identical to TRBD2. This CDR3 spans 15 amino acids. V was pared by 3 bases and J by 8 bases, with 10 bases of the junction left unmatched. CDR3 DNA: TGTGCCAGCAGTTTTCAACAAGCGGGAAGGTATGAGCAGTTCTTC. Protein: CASSFQQAGRYEQFF.